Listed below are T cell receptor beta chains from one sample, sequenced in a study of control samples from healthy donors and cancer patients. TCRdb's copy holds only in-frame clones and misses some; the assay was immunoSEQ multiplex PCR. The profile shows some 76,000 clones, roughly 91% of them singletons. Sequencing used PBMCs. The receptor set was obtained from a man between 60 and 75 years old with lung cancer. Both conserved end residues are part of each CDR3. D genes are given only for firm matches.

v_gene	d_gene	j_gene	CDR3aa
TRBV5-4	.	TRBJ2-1	CASSPSGSEQFF
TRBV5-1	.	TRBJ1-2	CASSGNLANGSHGYTF
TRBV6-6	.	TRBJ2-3	CASSAPPGTTDTQYF
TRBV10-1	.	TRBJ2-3	CASSESWDVDTQYF
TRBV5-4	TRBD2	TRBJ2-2	CASSWGLAGNTGELFF
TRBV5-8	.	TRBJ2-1	CASSLREQFF
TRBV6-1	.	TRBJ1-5	CASNNVGGTQHF
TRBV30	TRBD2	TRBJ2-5	CAWSYGLAGGRETQYF
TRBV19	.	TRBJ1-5	CASSVVQGFNQPQHF
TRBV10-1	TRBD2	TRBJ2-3	CASSEQRGRVADTQYF
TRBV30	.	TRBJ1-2	CAWGKSPGMTGGYTF
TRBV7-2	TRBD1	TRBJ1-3	CASSSGGSGNTIYF
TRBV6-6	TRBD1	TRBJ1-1	CASSLGGGGTEAFF
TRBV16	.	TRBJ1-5	CASTPDRGNQPQHF
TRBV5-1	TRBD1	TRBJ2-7	CASSLGTGIAYEQYF
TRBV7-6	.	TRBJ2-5	CASSSFSDVGETQYF
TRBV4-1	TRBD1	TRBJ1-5	CASSGTGSDQPQHF
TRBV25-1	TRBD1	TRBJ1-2	CASRSDRDGYGYTF
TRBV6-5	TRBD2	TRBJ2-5	CASSRTSGAQKTQYF
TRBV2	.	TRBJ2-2	CASTPPRSGELFF
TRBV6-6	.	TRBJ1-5	CASRPRGGNLNQPQHF
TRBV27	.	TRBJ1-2	CASRPGAPPNYGYTF
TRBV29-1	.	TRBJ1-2	CSVRVVGGYGYTF
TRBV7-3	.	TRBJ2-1	CASSPRPYDEQFF
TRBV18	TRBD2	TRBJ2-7	CASSPSLAGGFYEQYF
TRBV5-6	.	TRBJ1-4	CASSFLTGNEKLFF
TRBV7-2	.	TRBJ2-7	CASSPQWSYEQYF
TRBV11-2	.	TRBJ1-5	CASSFGRVGAPGNQPQHF
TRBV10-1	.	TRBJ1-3	CATQPGAVSGNTIYF
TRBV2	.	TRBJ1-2	CASSDRRGVRGYTF
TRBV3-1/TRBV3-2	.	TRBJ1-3	CASLDSSGNTIYF
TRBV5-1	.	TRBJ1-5	CASSLEPTDSNQPQHF
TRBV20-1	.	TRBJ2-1	CSAGGLNEQFF
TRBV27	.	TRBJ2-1	CASSHRSLGNEQFF
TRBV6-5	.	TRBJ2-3	CASISSTDTQYF